This record concerns one T cell receptor beta chain sequence. The sample comes from a study of blood T cell repertoires in COVID-19. In the study overall: Donors in the United States, Italy and Spain gave samples during acute or convalescent COVID-19. The analysed material was cDNA or gDNA that came from T cells, B-cell-depleted T cells, or PBMCs.

Germline CDR1 SGHVS, CDR2 FQNEAQ. The CDR3 sequence is 16 residues long. With 5 bases removed from V and 0 bases from J, the gap between germline ends came to 14 bases. Per the original methods: Using reference gene primer amplification, nucleated cell counts were estimated. Clones were read by immunoSEQ multiplex PCR, and TCRdb kept only the in-frame ones, dropping some. D and trimming come from the DNA, and the V and J calls and clone size come from that table. Among about 210,000 clones, 92% were seen once, and the ten largest hold under 1.5%. This receptor was taken from a man aged 25 to 45 with acute or convalescent COVID-19. Sequencing input: peripheral blood. V and J are TRBV7-8 and TRBJ2-4; D may be TRBD1 (6 bases). CDR3 in DNA: TGTGCCAGCAGCAAAACAGGGCCACTAGCCAAAAACATTCAGTACTTC. It translates to CASSKTGPLAKNIQYF.